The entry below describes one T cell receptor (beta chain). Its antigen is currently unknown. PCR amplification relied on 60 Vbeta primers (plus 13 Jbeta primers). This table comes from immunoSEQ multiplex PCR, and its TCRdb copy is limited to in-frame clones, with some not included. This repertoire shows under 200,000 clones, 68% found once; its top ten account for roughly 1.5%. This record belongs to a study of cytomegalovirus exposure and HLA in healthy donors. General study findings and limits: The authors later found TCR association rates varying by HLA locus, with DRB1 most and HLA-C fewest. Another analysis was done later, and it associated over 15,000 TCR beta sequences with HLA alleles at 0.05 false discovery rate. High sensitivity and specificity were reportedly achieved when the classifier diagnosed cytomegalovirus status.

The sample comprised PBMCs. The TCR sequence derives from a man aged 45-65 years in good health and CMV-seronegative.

The CDR3 DNA follows: TGTGCCAGCAGCCAAGACCCCTCAACCCTGACAGGCCCTGCAACTAATGAAAAACTGTTTTTT. Its protein is CASSQDPSTLTGPATNEKLFF. The chain joins TRBV4-2 to TRBJ1-4, with D tentatively TRBD1 (6 bases). Germline CDR1 is LGHNA and CDR2 is YNFKEQ. Trimming left V 0 bases short and J 0 bases short, with 23 bases between. This CDR3 contains 21 residues.